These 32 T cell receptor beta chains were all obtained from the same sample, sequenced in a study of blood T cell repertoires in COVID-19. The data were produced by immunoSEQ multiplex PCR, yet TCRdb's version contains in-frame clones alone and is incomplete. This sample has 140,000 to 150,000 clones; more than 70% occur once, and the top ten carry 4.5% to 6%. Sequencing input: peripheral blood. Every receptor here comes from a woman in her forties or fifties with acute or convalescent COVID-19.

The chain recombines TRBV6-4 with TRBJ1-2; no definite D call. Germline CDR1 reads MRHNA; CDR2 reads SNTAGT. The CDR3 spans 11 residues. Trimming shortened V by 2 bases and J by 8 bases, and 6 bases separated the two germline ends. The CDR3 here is CASSDGGGYTF. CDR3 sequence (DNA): TGTGCCAGCAGTGACGGAGGCGGCTACACCTTC.

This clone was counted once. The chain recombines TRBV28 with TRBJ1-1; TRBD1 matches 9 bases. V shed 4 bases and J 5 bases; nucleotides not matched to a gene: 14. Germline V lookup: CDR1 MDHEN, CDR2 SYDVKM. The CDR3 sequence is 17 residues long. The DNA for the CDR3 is TGTGCCAGCAGTTCTCCAAGACTGGGACAGGGCGGAACTGAAGCTTTCTTT. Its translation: CASSSPRLGQGGTEAFF.

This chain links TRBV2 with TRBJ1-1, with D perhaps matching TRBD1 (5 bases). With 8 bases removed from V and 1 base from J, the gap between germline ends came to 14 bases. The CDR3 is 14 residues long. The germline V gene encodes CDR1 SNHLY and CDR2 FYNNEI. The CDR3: CASGGGSENTEAFF. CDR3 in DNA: TGTGCCAGCGGGGGGGGGTCTGAGAACACTGAAGCTTTCTTT.

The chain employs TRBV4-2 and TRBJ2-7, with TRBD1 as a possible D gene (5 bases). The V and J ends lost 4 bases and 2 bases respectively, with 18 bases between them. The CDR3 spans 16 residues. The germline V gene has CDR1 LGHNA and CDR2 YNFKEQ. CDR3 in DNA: TGTGCCAGCAGCCCTATGCTCCAGGGCGTTACCTACGAGCAGTACTTC. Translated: CASSPMLQGVTYEQYF.

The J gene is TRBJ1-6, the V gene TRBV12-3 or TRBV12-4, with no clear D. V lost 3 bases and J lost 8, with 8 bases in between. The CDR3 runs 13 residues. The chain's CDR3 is CASSFRTDSPLHF. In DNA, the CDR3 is TGTGCCAGCAGTTTCCGTACAGATTCACCCCTCCACTTT.

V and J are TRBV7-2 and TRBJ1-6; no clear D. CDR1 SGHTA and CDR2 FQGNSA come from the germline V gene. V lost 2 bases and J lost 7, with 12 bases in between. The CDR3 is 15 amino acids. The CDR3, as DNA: TGTGCCAGCAGCTTACGAGGGCTGGGGAATTCACCCCTCCACTTT. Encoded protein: CASSLRGLGNSPLHF.

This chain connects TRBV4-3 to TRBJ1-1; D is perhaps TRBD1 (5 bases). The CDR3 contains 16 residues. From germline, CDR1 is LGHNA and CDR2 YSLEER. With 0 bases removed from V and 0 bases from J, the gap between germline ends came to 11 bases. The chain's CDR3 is CASSQEGGAMNTEAFF. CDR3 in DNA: TGCGCCAGCAGCCAAGAGGGCGGGGCCATGAACACTGAAGCTTTCTTT.

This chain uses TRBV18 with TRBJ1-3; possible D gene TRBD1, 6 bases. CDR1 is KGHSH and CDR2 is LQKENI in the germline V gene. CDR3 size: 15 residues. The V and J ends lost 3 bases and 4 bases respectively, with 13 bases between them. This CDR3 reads CASSPSTGTGNTIYF. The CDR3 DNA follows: TGTGCCAGCTCACCCTCAACAGGGACCGGAAACACCATATATTTT.

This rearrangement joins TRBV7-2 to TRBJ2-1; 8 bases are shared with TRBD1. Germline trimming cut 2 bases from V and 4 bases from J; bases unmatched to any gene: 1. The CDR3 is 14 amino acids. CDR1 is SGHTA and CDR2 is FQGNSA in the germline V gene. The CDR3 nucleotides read TGTGCCAGCAGCTTACAGGGGGCGTACAATGAGCAGTTCTTC. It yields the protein CASSLQGAYNEQFF.

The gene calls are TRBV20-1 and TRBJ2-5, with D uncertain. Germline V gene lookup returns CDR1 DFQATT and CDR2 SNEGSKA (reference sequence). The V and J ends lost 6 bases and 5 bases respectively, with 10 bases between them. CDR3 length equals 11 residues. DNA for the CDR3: TGCAGTGCCCCCCCTCAGGAGACCCAGTACTTC. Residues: CSAPPQETQYF.

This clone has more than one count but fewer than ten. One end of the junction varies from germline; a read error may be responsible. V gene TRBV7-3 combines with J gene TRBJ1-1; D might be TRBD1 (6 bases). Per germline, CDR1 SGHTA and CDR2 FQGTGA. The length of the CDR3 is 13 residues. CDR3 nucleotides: TGTGCCAGCAGCTTCCTTCGGGACACAGAAGCTTTCTTT. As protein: CASSFLRDTEAFF.

CDR3 in amino acids: CASSLAFGTGTGYTF. The CDR3, as DNA: TGTGCCAGCAGCTTAGCCTTTGGGACAGGGACTGGCTACACCTTC. The chain has TRBV7-8 and TRBJ1-2, with 9 positions matching TRBD1. After removal of 0 bases from V and 7 bases from J, the junction contained 6 bases not matched to a gene. The CDR3 has 15 amino acids. Germline CDR1 SGHVS, CDR2 FQNEAQ.

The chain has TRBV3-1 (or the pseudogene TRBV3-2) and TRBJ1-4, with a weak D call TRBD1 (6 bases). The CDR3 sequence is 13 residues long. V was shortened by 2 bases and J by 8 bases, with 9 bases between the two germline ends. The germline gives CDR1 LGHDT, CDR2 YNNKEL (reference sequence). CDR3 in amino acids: CASSQNRVEKLFF. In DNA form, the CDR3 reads TGTGCCAGCAGCCAAAACAGGGTGGAAAAACTGTTTTTT.

Written as DNA, the CDR3 is TGTGCCAGCAGCCAAGGGGAAATGGGACTTCATTTCTACGAGCAGTACTTC. Amino acids: CASSQGEMGLHFYEQYF. The chain couples TRBV3-1 (or the pseudogene TRBV3-2) to TRBJ2-7; tentatively, D is TRBD2 (6 bases). The CDR3 runs to 17 residues. Germline CDR1 and CDR2: LGHDT and YNNKEL (reference sequence). V was clipped by 1 base and J by 3 bases, with 19 bases between them.

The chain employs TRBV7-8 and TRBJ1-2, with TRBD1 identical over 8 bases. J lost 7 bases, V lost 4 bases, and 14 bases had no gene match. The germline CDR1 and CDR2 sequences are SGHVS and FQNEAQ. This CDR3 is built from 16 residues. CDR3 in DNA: TGTGCCAGCAGCTCAGGGTTTCAGGGGGCGCAAAGTGGCTACACCTTC. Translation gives CASSSGFQGAQSGYTF.

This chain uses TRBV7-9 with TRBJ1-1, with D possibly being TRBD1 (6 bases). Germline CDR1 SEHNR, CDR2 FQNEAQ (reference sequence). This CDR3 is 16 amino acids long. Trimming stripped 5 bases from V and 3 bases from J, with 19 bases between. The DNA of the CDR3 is TGTGCCAGCAGCGTTACAGGGTTGGTGGGGGACACTGAAGCTTTCTTT. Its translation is CASSVTGLVGDTEAFF.

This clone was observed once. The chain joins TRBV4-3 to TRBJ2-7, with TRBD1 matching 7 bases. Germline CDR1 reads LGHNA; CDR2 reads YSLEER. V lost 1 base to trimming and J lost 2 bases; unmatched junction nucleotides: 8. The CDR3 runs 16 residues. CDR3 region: CASSQASDRPTYEQYF. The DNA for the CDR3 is TGCGCCAGCAGCCAAGCTTCGGACAGGCCCACCTACGAGCAGTACTTC.

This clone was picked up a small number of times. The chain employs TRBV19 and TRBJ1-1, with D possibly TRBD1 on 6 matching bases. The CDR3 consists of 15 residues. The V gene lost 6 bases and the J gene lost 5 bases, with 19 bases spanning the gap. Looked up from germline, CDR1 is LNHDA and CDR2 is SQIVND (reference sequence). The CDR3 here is CASSDLIYRVTEAFF. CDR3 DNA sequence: TGTGCCAGTAGCGACCTAATTTACAGGGTTACTGAAGCTTTCTTT. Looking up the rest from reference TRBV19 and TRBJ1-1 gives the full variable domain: DGGITQSPKYLFRKEGQNVTLSCEQNLNHDAMYWYRQDPGQGLRLIYYSQIVNDFQKGDIAEGYSVSREKKESFPLTVTSAQKNPTAFYLCASSDLIYRVTEAFFGQGTRLTVV.

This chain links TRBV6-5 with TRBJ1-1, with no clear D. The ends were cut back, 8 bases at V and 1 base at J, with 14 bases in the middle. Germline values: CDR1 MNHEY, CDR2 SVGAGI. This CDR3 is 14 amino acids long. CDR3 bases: TGTGCCAGCTTGCCGCTCCGAGCGAACACTGAAGCTTTCTTT. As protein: CASLPLRANTEAFF.

CDR3 residues: CASSDRDRSYEQYF. The CDR3 coding sequence is TGTGCCAGCAGCGACCGGGACAGATCCTACGAGCAGTACTTC. This chain connects TRBV6-5 to TRBJ2-7, with 7 bases lining up with TRBD1. V shed 6 bases and J 1 base; nucleotides not matched to a gene: 6. The CDR3 extends over 14 amino acids. CDR1 MNHEY and CDR2 SVGAGI come from the germline V gene.

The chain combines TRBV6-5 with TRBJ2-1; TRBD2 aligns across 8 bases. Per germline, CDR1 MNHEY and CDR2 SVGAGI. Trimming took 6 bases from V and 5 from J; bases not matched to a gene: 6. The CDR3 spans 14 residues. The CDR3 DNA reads TGTGCCAGCAGCAGCGGGGGTCAAAACAATGAGCAGTTCTTC. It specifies CASSSGGQNNEQFF.

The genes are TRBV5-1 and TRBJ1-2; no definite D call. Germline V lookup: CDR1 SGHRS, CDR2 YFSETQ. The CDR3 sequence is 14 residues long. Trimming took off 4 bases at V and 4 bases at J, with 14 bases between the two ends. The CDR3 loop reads CASSPDPPGYGYTF. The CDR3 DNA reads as TGCGCCAGCAGCCCTGACCCGCCGGGCTATGGCTACACCTTC.

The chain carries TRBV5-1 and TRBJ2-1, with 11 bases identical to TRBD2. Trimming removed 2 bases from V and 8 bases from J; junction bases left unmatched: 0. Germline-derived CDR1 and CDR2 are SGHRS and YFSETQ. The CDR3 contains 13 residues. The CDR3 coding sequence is TGCGCCAGCAGCTTACTAGCGGGGGATGAGCAGTTCTTC. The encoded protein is CASSLLAGDEQFF.

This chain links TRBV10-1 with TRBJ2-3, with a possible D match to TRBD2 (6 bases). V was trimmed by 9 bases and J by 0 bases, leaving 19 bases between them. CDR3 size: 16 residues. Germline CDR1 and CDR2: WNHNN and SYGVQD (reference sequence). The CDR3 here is CASLQEIAVSTDTQYF. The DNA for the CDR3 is TGCGCCAGTCTACAAGAGATAGCGGTGAGCACAGATACGCAGTATTTT.

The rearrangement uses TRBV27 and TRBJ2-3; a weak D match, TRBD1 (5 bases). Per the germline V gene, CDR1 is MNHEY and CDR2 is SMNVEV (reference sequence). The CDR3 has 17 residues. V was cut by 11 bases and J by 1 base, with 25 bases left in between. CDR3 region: CAASGWPGAGGTDTQYF. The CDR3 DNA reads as TGTGCCGCCTCGGGTTGGCCTGGGGCTGGTGGCACAGATACGCAGTATTTT.

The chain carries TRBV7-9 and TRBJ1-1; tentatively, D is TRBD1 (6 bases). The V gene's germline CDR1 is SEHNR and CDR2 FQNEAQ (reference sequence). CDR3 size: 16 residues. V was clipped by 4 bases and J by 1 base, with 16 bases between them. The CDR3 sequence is CASSSTDRDKNTEAFF. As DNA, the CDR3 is TGTGCCAGCAGCTCCACGGACCGGGACAAGAACACTGAAGCTTTCTTT.

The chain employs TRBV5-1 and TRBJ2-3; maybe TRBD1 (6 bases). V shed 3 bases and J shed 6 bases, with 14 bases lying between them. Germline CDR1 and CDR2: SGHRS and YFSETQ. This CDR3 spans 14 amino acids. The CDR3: CASSSGTPLDTQYF. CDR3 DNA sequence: TGCGCCAGCAGCTCCGGGACACCCCTTGATACGCAGTATTTT.

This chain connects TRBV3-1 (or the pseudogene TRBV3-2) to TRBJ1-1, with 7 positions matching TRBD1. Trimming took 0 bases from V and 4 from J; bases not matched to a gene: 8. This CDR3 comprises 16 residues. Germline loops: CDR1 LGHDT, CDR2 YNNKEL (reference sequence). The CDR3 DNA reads TGTGCCAGCAGCCAAGATTCTGTGACAGGGATCACTGAAGCTTTCTTT. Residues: CASSQDSVTGITEAFF.

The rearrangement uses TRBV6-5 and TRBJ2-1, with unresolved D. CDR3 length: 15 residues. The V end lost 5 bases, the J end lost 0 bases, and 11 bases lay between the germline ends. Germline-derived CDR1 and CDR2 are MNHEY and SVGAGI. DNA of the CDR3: TGTGCCAGCAGTCTATCTGAGAGCTCCTACAATGAGCAGTTCTTC. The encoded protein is CASSLSESSYNEQFF.

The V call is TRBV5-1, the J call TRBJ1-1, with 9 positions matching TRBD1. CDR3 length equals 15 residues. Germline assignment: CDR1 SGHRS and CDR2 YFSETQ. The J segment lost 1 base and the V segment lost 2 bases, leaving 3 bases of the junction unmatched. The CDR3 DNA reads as TGCGCCAGCAGCTTACAGGGGGCCCGGAACACTGAAGCTTTCTTT. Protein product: CASSLQGARNTEAFF.

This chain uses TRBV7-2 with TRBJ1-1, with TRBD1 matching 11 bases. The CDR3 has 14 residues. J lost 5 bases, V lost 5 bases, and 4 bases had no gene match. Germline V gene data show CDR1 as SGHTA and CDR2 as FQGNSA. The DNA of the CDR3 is TGTGCCAGCAGCGGACAGGGGGCGCTTACTGAAGCTTTCTTT. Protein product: CASSGQGALTEAFF.

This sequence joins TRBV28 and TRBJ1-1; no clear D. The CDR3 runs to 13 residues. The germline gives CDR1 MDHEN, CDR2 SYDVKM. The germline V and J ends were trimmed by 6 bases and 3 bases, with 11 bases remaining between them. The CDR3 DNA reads TGTGCCAGCAGGAGGTATAGTTACACTGAAGCTTTCTTT. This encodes CASRRYSYTEAFF.